This TCR beta chain emerged from a study of T cell responses to AZD1222 COVID-19 vaccine. In regard to this clone: Antigen specificity is unknown.

General observations from the study: Regions 160-218 and 743-854 dominated among vaccine-associated CD4 TCRs spanning spike. In all cases, repertoires were sampled only after the peak T cell response.

Only in-frame clones appear in the TCRdb table, and some are missing; sequencing was by immunoSEQ multiplex PCR. The table has roughly 150,000 clones, 80% to 95% seen once; the top ten hold around 1.3%. This TCR derives from an adult in good health. The specimen was peripheral blood, collected on day 0 of AZD1222 vaccination.

CDR3 region: CASSPTVLWAYEQYF. Written as DNA, the CDR3 is TGTGCCAGCAGCCCAACGGTGCTTTGGGCCTACGAGCAGTACTTC. This rearrangement joins TRBV11-2 to TRBJ2-7; D is unresolved. V lost 5 bases and J lost 2, with 16 bases in between. Germline V CDR1 and CDR2: SGHAT, FQNNGV. The CDR3 loop spans 15 amino acids.